A selection of T cell receptor beta chains follows, all from one sample in a study of a mutant IDH1 vaccine in newly diagnosed glioma. TCRdb keeps only in-frame clones here, not all; method: immunoSEQ multiplex PCR. Of 34,000 or so clones detected, roughly 78% appear once; the ten largest clones hold almost 25%. These receptors are not linked to any known antigen. The sample was PBMCs, taken from a glioma patient whose treatment included an IDH1 peptide vaccine. All receptors come from a man aged 30-40 years with glioma. Both conserved end residues are trimmed from each CDR3. The order of the fields is V gene, CDR3 protein.

TRBV5-1 ASSSGPGERNTEAF
TRBV5-6 ASSLTLAGGADTQY
TRBV11-2 ASSLSAGDGEQF
TRBV7-8 ASSLEGIGELF
TRBV5-6 ASSLSLRGEQY
TRBV4-1 ASSQVPDRGLTEAF
TRBV27 ASSPSRGSRNSPLH
TRBV19 ASSTHPGQVAYEQY
TRBV7-8 ASSLVSGQGAWGYT
TRBV5-1 ASSLAGGNSPLH
TRBV6-1 ASSRLDADHTQY
TRBV5-4 ASSLVGGNTEAF
TRBV25-1 ASSQTLQPQAYNEQF
TRBV2 ASSLQGSNTGELF
TRBV4-3 ASSHPAAGRGYT
TRBV28 ASSLNTQGLGFPNTEAF